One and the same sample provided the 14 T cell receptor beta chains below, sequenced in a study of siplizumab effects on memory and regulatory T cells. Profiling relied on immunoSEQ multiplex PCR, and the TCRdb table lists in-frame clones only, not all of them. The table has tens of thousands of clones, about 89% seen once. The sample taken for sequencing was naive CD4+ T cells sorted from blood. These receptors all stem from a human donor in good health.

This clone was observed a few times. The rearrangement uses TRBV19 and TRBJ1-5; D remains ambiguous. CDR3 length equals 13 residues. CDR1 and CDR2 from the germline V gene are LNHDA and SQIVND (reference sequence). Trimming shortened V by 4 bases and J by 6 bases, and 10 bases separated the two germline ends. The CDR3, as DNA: TGTGCCAGTAGTAGTCGGACGGGTCAGCCCCAGCATTTT. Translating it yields CASSSRTGQPQHF.

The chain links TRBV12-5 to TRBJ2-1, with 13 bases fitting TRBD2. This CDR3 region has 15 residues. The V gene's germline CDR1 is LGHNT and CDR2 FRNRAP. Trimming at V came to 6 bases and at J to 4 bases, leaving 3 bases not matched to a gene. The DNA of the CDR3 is TGTGCTAGTGGCTCACTAGCGGGAGGGTACAATGAGCAGTTCTTC. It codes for CASGSLAGGYNEQFF.

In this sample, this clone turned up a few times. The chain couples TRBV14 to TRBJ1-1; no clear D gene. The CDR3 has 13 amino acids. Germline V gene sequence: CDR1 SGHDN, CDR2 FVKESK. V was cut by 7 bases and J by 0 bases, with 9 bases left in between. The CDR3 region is CASNVNMNTEAFF. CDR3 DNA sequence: TGTGCCAGCAACGTAAACATGAACACTGAAGCTTTCTTT. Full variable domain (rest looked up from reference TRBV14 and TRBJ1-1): EAGVTQFPSHSVIEKGQTVTLRCDPISGHDNLYWYRRVMGKEIKFLLHFVKESKQDESGMPNNRFLAERTGGTYSTLKVQPAELEDSGVYFCASNVNMNTEAFFGQGTRLTVV.

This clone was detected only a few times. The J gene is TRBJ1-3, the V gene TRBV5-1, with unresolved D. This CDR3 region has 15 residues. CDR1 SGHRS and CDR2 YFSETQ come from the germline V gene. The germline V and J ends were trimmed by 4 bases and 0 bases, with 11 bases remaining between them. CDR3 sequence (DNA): TGCGCCAGCAGCGCTAGAACTGGCTCTGGAAACACCATATATTTT. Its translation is CASSARTGSGNTIYF. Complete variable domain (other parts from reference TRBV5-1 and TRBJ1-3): KAGVTQTPRYLIKTRGQQVTLSCSPISGHRSVSWYQQTPGQGLQFLFEYFSETQRNKGNFPGRFSGRQFSNSRSEMNVSTLELGDSALYLCASSARTGSGNTIYFGEGSWLTVV.

CDR3 sequence (DNA): TGTGCCTGCTCAAGGCCGAAAGTCTACGAGCAGTACTTC. This sequence encodes CACSRPKVYEQYF. V and J are TRBV30 and TRBJ2-7; D is undetermined. Germline CDR1 reads GTSNPN; CDR2 reads SVGIG (reference sequence). V was clipped by 6 bases and J by 3 bases, with 15 bases between them. The CDR3 length is 13 residues.

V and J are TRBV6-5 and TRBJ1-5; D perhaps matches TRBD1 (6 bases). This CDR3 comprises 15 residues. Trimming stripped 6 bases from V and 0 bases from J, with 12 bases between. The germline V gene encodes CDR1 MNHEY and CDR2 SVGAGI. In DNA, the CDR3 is TGTGCCAGCAGAAGGACAGTTGATAGCAATCAGCCCCAGCATTTT. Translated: CASRRTVDSNQPQHF.

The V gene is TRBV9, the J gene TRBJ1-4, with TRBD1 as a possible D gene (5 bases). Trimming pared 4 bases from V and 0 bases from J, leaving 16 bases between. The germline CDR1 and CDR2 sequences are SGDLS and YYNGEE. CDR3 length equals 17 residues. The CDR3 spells CASSPQVGGSTNEKLFF. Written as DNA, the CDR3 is TGTGCCAGCAGCCCACAGGTTGGGGGGTCAACTAATGAAAAACTGTTTTTT.

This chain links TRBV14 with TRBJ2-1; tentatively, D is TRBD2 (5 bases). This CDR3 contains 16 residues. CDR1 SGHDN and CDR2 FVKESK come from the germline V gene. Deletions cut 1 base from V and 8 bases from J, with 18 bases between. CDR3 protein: CASSQVGRDTRHEQFF. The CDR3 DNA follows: TGTGCCAGCAGCCAAGTGGGGAGAGATACAAGACATGAGCAGTTCTTC.

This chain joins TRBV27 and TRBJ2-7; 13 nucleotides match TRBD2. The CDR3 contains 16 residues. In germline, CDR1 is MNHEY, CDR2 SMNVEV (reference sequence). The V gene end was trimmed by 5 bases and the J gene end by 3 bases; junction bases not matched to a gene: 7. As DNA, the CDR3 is TGTGCCAGCAGTAAATCCGGACTAGCGGGGGACTACGAGCAGTACTTC. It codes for CASSKSGLAGDYEQYF.

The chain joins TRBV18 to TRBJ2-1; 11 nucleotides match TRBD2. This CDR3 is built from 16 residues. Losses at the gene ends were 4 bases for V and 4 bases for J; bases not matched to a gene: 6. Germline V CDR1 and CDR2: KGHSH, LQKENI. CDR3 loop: CASSLGLAGAYNEQFF. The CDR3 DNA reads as TGTGCCAGCTCACTTGGACTAGCGGGCGCATACAATGAGCAGTTCTTC. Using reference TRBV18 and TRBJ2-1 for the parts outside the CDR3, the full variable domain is NAGVMQNPRHLVRRRGQEARLRCSPMKGHSHVYWYRQLPEEGLKFMVYLQKENIIDESGMPKERFSAEFPKEGPSILRIQQVVRGDSAAYFCASSLGLAGAYNEQFFGPGTRLTVL.

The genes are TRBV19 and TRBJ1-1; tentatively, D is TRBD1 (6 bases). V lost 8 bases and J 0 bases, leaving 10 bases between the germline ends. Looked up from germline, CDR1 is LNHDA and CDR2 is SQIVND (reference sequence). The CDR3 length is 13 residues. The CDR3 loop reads CASEDRVNTEAFF. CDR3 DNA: TGTGCCAGTGAGGACAGAGTGAACACTGAAGCTTTCTTT.

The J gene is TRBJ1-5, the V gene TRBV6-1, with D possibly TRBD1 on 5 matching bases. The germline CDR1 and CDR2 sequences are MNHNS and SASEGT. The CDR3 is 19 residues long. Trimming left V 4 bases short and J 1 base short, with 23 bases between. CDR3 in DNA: TGTGCCAGCAGTGGGGGGAGGCAGGGCGCATTGTCGAGCAATCAGCCCCAGCATTTT. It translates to CASSGGRQGALSSNQPQHF.

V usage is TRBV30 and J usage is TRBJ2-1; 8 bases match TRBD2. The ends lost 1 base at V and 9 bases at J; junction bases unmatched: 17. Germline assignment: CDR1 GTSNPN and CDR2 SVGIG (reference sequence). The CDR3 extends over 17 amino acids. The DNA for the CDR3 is TGTGCCTGGAGTGGAGTTGGGGGTCCGGGAGGGCCGGTTGAGCAGTTCTTC. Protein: CAWSGVGGPGGPVEQFF.

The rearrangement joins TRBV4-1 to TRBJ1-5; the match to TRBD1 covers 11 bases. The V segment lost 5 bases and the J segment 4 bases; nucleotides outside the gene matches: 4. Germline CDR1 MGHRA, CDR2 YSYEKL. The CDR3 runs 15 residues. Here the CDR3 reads CASSSRDRGNQPQHF. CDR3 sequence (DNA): TGCGCCAGCAGCTCCCGGGACAGGGGGAATCAGCCCCAGCATTTT.